This TCR beta chain came from a study of Graves' ophthalmopathy and Graves' hyperthyroidism. Overall study results and limits: Forecasting of ophthalmopathy progression by the model achieved less than 71% sensitivity and 72.22% specificity.

A note on this clonotype: No antigen is known for it.

Between the trimmed V and J ends, which lost 1 base and 0 bases, there was a span of 9 bases. Germline V gene data show CDR1 as SEHNR and CDR2 as FQNEAQ (reference sequence). The CDR3 has 16 residues. Using RNA transcripts, the TCR beta CDR3 regions were amplified. The workflow started with a first-round RT-PCR run with HTBI primers and then moved on to a second-round multiplex PCR. From the multiplex PCR reads, TCRdb called clonotypes with MiXCR, one entry per CDR3 protein. The table records about 590,000 distinct CDR3 sequences, about two fifths of them present only once. The sequenced material came from peripheral blood or thyroid tissue (not recorded which). The chain combines TRBV7-9 with TRBJ2-2; TRBD2 might be the D (5 bases). The clonotype comes from an adult man with Graves' hyperthyroidism. CDR3 sequence reads: CASSLDMEANTGELFF. The CDR3 coding sequence is TGTGCCAGCAGCTTAGATATGGAGGCGAACACCGGGGAGCTGTTTTTT.